This T cell receptor beta chain was captured in a study of blood T cell repertoires in COVID-19. The V end lost 2 bases, the J end lost 2 bases, and 13 bases lay between the germline ends. Per germline, CDR1 SGHTA and CDR2 FQGNSA. The CDR3 covers 16 residues. Here immunoSEQ multiplex PCR was the method, and the copy in TCRdb shows in-frame clones only, minus some. The sample consists of about 50,000 clones, 85% to 90% of them appearing once. The chain links TRBV7-2 to TRBJ2-1; weak D call: TRBD2 (6 bases). This TCR was sampled from an elderly woman with COVID-19, enrolled during active disease. The specimen was peripheral blood. The CDR3 protein is CASSLSGDFPYNEQFF. The CDR3 bases are TGTGCCAGCAGCTTATCGGGAGACTTCCCCTACAATGAGCAGTTCTTC.